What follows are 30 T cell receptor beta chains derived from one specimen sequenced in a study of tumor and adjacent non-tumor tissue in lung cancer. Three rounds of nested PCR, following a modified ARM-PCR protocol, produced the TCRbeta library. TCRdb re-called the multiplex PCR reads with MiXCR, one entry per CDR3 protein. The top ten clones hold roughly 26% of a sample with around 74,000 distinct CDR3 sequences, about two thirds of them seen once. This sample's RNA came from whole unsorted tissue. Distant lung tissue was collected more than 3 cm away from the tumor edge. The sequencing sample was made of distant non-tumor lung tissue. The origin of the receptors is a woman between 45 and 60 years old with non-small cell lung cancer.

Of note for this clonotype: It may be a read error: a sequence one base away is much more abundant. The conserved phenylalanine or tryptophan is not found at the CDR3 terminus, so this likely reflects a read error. This CDR3 is CATHGLRTIEQYS. The DNA for the CDR3 is TGTGCCACCCATGGACTTAGAACAATCGAGCAGTACTCC. J is TRBJ2-7 and V is TRBV6-5, with D possibly being TRBD2 (5 bases). Trimming removed 10 bases from V and 6 bases from J, with 19 bases in between. CDR1 and CDR2 from the germline V gene are MNHEY and SVGAGI. The CDR3 loop spans 13 amino acids.

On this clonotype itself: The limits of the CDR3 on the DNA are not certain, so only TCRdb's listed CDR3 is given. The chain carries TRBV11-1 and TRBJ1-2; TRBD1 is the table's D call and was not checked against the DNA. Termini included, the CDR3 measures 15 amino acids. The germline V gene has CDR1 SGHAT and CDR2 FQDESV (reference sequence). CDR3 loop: CVSCFGGTVPYGCTF.

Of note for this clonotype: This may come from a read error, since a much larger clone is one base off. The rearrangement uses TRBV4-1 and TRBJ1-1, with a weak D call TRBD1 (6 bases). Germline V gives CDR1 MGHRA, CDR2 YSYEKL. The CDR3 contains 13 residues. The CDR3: CASTPGGPTEALF. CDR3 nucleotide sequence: TGCGCCAGCACCCCGGGGGGGCCCACTGAAGCTTTGTTT.

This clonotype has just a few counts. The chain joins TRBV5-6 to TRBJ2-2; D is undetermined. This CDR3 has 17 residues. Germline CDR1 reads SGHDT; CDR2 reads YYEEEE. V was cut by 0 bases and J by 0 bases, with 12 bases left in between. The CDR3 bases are TGTGCCAGCAGCTTGGTGTTCGTGGGAACGAACACCGGGGAGCTGTTTTTT. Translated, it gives CASSLVFVGTNTGELFF.

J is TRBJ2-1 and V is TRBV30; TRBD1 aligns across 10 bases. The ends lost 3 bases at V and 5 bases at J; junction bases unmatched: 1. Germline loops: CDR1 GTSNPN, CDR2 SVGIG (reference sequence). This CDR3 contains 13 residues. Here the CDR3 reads CAWRGTGDNEQFF. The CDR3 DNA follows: TGTGCCTGGAGGGGGACAGGGGACAATGAGCAGTTCTTC. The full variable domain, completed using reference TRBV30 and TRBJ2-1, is SQTIHQWPATLVQPVGSPLSLECTVEGTSNPNLYWYRQAAGRGLQLLFYSVGIGQISSEVPQNLSASRPQDRQFILSSKKLLLSDSGFYLCAWRGTGDNEQFFGPGTRLTVL.

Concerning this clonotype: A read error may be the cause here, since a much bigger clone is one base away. The DNA for the CDR3 is TGTGCCGCCACCCGGGCGGTGGAGACCCAGTACTTC. It encodes CAATRAVETQYF. The J gene is TRBJ2-5, the V gene TRBV6-1; no firm D call. CDR3 size: 12 residues. V was shortened by 11 bases and J by 5 bases, with 15 bases between the two germline ends. Germline V lookup: CDR1 MNHNS, CDR2 SASEGT.

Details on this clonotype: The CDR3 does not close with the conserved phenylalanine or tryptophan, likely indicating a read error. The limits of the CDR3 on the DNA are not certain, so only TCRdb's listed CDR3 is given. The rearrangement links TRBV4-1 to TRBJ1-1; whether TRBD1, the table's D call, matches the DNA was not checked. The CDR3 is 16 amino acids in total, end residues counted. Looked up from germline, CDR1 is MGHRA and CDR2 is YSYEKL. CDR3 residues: CVSSQDLYRVGTETFI.

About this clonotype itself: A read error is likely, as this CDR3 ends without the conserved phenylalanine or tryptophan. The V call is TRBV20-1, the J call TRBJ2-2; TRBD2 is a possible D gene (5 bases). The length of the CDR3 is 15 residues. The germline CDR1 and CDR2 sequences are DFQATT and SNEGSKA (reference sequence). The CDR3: CSAKPSGSNIGELFS. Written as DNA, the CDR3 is TGCAGCGCCAAACCTAGTGGGAGTAACATCGGGGAGCTGTTTTCT.

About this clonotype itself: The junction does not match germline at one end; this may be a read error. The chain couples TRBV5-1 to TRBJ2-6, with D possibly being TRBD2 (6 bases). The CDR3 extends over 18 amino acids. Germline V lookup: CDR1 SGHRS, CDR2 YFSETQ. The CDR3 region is CASSRRGTSGSGANVQTF. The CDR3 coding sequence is TGCGCCAGCAGCCGCCGGGGGACCTCTGGCTCTGGGGCCAACGTCCAGACTTTC.

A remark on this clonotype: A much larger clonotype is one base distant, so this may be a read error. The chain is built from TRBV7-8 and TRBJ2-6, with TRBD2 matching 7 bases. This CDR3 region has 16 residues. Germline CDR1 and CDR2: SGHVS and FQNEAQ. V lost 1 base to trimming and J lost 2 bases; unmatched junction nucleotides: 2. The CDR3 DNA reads TGTGCCAGCAGCTTAGAGGGAGGGGCTGGGGCCAACGTCCTGACTTTC. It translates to CASSLEGGAGANVLTF.

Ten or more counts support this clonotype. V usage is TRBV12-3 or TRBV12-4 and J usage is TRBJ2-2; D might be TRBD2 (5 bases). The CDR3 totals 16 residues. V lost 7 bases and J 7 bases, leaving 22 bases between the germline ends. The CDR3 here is CASNTAGLWENGELFF. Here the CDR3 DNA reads TGTGCCAGCAACACCGCCGGGTTGTGGGAGAACGGGGAGCTGTTTTTT.

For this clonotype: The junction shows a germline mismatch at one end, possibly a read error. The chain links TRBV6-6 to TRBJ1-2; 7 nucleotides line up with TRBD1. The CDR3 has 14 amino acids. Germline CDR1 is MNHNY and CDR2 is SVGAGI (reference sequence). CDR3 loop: CASSFTGADNGYSF. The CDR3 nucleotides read TGTGCCAGCAGTTTCACAGGGGCGGACAATGGCTACTCCTTC.

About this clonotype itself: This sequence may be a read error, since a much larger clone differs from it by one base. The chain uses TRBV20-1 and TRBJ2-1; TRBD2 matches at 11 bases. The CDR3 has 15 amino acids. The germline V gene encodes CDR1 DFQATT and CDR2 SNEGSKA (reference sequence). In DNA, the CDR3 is TGCAGTTCTAGAGGAGGGACTAGCGGATACAATGAGCAGTTCTTC. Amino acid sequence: CSSRGGTSGYNEQFF.

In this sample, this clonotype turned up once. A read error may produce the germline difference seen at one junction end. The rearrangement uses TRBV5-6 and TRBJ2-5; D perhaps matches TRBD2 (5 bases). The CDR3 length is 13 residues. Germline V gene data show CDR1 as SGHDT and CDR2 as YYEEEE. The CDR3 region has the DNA TGTCCCAGCAGTGTATGGACTTCAGAGACTCAGTACTTC. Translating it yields CPSSVWTSETQYF.

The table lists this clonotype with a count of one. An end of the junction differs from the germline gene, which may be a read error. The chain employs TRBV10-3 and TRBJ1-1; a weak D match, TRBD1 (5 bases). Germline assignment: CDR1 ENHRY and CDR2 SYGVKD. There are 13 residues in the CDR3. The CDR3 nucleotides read TGTGTCATCAGTGGGAACCAGGGCACTGAAGCTTTCTTT. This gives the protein CVISGNQGTEAFF.

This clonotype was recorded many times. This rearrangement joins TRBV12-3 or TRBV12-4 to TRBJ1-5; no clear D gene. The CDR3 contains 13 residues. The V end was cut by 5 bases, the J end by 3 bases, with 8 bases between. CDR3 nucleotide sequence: TGTGCCAGCAGTCCAATGGCCAATCAGCCCCAGCATTTT. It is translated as CASSPMANQPQHF.

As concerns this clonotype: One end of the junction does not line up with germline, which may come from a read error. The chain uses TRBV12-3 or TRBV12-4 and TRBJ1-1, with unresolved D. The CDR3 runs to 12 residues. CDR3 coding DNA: TGTGCCAACAGTTTATTCGGCACTGAAGCTTTCTTT. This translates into CANSLFGTEAFF.

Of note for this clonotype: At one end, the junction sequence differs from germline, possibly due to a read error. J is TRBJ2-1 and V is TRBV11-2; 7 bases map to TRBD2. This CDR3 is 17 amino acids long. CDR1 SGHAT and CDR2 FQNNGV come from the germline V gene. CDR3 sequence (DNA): TGTGCCAGCACCCCTGAGGGCGGGGGAAGTTCCTACAATGAGGAGTTCTTC. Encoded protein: CASTPEGGGSSYNEEFF.

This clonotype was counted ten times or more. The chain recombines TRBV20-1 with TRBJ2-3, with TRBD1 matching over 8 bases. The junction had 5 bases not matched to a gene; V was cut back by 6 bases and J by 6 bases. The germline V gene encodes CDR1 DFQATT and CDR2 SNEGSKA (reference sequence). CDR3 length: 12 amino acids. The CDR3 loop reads CSASGGADTQYF. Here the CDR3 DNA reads TGCAGTGCCTCAGGGGGCGCGGATACGCAGTATTTT.

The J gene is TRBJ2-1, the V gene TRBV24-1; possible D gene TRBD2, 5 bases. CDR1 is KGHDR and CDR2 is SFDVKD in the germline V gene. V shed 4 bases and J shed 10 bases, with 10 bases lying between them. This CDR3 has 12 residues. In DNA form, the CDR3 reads TGTGCCACCAGTGAGGGGAGCGTGGAGCAGTTCTTC. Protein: CATSEGSVEQFF.

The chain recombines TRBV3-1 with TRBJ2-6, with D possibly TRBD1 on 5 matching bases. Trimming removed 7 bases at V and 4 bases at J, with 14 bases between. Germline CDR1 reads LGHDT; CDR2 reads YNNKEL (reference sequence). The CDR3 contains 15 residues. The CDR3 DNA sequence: TGTGCCAGCACCAGGGCGAGTGTAGGGGCCAACGTCCTGACTTTC. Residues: CASTRASVGANVLTF. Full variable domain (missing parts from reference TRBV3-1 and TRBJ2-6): DTAVSQTPKYLVTQMGNDKSIKCEQNLGHDTMYWYKQDSKKFLKIMFSYNNKELIINETVPNRFSPKSPDKAHLNLHINSLELGDSAVYFCASTRASVGANVLTFGAGSRLTVL.

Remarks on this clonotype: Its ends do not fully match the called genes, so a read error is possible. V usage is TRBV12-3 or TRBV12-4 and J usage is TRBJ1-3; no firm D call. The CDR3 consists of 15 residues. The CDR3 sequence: CACSYLVSTGNTIYF. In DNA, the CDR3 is TGTGCCTGCAGTTACCTAGTAAGCACTGGAAACACCATATATTTT.

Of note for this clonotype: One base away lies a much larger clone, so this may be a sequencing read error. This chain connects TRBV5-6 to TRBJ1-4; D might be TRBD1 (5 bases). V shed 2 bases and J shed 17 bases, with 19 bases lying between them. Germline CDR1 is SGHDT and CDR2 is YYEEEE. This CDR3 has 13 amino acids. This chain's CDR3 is CASSLIPVQDLFF. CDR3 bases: TGTGCCAGCAGCTTAATTCCGGTACAGGATCTTTTTTTT.

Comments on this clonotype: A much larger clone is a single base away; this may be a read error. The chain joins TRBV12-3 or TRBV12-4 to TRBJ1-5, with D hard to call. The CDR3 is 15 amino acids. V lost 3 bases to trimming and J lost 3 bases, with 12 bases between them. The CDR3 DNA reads TGTGCCAGCAGTTTTCAGAGGTTGGACAATCAGCCCCAGCATTTT. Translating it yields CASSFQRLDNQPQHF.

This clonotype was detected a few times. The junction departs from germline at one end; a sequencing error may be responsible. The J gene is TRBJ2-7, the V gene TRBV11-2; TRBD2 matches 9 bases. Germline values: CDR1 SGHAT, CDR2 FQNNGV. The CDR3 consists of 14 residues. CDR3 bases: TGTGCCAGTAGCTTAGTGGGCGGGGGGGACGACCAGTACTTC. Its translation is CASSLVGGGDDQYF.

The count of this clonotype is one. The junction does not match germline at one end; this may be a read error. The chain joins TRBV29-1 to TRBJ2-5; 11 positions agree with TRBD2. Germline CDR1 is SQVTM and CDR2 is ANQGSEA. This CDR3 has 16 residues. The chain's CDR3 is CSVTGNSGRVVETQYF. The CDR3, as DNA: TGCAGTGTTACGGGCAATAGCGGGAGGGTTGTGGAGACCCAATACTTC.

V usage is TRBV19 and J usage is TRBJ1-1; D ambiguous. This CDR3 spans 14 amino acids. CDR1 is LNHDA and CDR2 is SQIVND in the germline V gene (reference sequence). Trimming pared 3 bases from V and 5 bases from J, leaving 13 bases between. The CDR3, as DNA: TGTGCCAGTAGTATGAGAGGAGGAGGGACTGAAGCTTTCTTT. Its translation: CASSMRGGGTEAFF.

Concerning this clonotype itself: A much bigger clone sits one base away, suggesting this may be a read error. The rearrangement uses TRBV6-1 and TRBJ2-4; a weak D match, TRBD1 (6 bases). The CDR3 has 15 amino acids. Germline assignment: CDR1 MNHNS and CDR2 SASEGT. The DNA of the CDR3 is TGTTCCAGCATTGGACAGACGATAGCCAAAAACATTCAGTACTTC. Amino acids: CSSIGQTIAKNIQYF.

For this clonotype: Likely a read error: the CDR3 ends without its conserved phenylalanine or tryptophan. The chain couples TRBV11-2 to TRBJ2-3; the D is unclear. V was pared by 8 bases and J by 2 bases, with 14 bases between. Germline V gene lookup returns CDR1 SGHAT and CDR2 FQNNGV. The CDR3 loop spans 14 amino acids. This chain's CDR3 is CASCPNRVTDTQYC. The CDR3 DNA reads TGTGCCAGCTGCCCGAATAGAGTCACAGATACGCAGTATTGT.

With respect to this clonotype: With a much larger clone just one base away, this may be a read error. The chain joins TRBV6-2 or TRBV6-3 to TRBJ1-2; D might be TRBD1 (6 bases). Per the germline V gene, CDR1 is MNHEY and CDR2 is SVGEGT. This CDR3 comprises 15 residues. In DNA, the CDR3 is TGTGGCACCAGGACTTCAGGGGCAGCTAACTATGGCTACACCTTC. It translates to CGTRTSGAANYGYTF.